The rows below give T cell receptor beta chains drawn from one sample of a study of CD8 T cells in Susac syndrome. One entry per CDR3 protein, called by TCRdb with MiXCR from the immunoSEQ multiplex PCR reads. Seen here are some 130,000 distinct CDR3 sequences, nearly 95% observed once, and the top ten hold approximately 0.12%. The sample consisted of CD4+ T cells from PBMCs. All receptors come from a human donor in good health. Each CDR3 is given without its conserved first and last residue. Fields, in order: J gene, V gene, D gene, CDR3 protein. The D gene is left open where the match is weak.

TRBJ2-7,TRBV6-4,TRBD2,ASRTTKTSVATYEQY
TRBJ2-5,TRBV12-3/TRBV12-4,.,ASSSRIRKETQY
TRBJ2-6,TRBV2,.,ASRGRFSGANVLT
TRBJ1-1,TRBV2,.,ASSRQAAEAF
TRBJ2-1,TRBV27,.,ASSPLLGEFIDEQF
TRBJ1-2,TRBV6-5,TRBD1,ASRSTGGGSIGYT
TRBJ2-7,TRBV12-3/TRBV12-4,.,ASSLAGLGNYEQY
TRBJ2-1,TRBV20-1,.,SARGAAYNEQF
TRBJ2-7,TRBV28,.,AGGMRGNNEQY
TRBJ2-1,TRBV27,TRBD2,ASSSPRASGTYNEQF
TRBJ2-7,TRBV5-1,.,ASSLVPGKDEQY
TRBJ2-3,TRBV30,TRBD2,AWSPRTSGDTQY
TRBJ2-7,TRBV10-2,TRBD2,ASGGSGRTFSYEQY
TRBJ2-7,TRBV6-5,TRBD2,ASSYGASGTYEQY
TRBJ2-7,TRBV3-1,.,ASSLRGSYEQY
TRBJ2-7,TRBV30,.,AWSEGTGASYEQY
TRBJ2-5,TRBV6-5,.,ASSVGVGQETQY
TRBJ1-2,TRBV6-5,TRBD1,ASGSGQGRYGYT
TRBJ1-4,TRBV20-1,TRBD1,SARDPLRTGLNEKLF